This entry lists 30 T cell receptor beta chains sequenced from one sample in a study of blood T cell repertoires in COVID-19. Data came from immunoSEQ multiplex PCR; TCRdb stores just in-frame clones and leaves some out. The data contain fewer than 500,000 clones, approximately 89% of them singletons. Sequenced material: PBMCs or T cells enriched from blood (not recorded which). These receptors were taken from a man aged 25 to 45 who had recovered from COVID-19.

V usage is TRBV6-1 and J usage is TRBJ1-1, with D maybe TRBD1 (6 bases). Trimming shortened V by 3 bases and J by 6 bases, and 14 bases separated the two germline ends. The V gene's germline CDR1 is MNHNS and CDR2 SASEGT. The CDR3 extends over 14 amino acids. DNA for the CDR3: TGTGCCAGCAGTGAGAGGGGGATTCGGTCTGAAGCTTTCTTT. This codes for CASSERGIRSEAFF.

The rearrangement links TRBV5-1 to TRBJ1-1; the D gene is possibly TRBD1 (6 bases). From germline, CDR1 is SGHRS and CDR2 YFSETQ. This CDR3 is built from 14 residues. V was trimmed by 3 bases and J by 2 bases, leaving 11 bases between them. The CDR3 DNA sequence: TGCGCCAGCAGCTCAGGGGATTTAAACACTGAAGCTTTCTTT. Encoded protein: CASSSGDLNTEAFF. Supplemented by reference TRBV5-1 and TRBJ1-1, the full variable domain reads KAGVTQTPRYLIKTRGQQVTLSCSPISGHRSVSWYQQTPGQGLQFLFEYFSETQRNKGNFPGRFSGRQFSNSRSEMNVSTLELGDSALYLCASSSGDLNTEAFFGQGTRLTVV.

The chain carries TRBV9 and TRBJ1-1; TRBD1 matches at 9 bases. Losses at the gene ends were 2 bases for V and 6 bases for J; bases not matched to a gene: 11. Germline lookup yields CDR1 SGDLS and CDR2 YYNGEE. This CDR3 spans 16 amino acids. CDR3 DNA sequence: TGTGCCAGCAGCGTGGGGGGGACAGGGCCTATGGCTGAAGCTTTCTTT. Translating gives CASSVGGTGPMAEAFF.

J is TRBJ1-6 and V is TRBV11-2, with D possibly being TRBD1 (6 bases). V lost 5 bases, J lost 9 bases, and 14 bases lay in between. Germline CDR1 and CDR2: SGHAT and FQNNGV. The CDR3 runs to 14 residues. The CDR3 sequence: CASSPQGGGSPLHF. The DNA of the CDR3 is TGTGCCAGCAGCCCGCAGGGAGGGGGTTCACCCCTCCACTTT.

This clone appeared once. This chain's CDR3 is CASSFGHLYGYTF. In DNA, the CDR3 is TGTGCCAGCAGCTTCGGACATCTCTATGGCTACACCTTC. The chain couples TRBV11-1 to TRBJ1-2; possibly TRBD1 for D (5 bases). The V and J ends lost 3 bases and 4 bases respectively, with 9 bases between them. The CDR3 is 13 amino acids. The germline gives CDR1 SGHAT, CDR2 FQDESV (reference sequence).

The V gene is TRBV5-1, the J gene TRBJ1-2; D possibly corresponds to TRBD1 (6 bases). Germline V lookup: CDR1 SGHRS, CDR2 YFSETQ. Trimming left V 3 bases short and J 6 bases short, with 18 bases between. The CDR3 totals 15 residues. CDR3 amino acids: CASSSTGWESDGYTF. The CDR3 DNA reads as TGCGCCAGCAGCTCAACAGGGTGGGAGAGCGATGGCTACACCTTC. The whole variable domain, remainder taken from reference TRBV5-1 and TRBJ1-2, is KAGVTQTPRYLIKTRGQQVTLSCSPISGHRSVSWYQQTPGQGLQFLFEYFSETQRNKGNFPGRFSGRQFSNSRSEMNVSTLELGDSALYLCASSSTGWESDGYTFGSGTRLTVV.

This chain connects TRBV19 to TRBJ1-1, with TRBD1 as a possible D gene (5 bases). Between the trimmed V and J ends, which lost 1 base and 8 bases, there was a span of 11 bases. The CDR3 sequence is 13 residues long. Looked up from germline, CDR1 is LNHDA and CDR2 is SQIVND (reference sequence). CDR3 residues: CASSIGGGREAFF. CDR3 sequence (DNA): TGTGCCAGTAGTATAGGGGGCGGACGGGAAGCTTTCTTT.

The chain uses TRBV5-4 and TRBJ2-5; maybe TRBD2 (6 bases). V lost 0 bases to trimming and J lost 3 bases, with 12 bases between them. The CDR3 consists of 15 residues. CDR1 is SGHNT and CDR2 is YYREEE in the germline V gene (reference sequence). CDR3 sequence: CASSLDPGGKETQYF. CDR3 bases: TGTGCCAGCAGCTTGGATCCCGGCGGGAAAGAGACCCAGTACTTC. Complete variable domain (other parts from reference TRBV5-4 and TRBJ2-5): ETGVTQSPTHLIKTRGQQVTLRCSSQSGHNTVSWYQQALGQGPQFIFQYYREEENGRGNFPPRFSGLQFPNYSSELNVNALELDDSALYLCASSLDPGGKETQYFGPGTRLLVL.

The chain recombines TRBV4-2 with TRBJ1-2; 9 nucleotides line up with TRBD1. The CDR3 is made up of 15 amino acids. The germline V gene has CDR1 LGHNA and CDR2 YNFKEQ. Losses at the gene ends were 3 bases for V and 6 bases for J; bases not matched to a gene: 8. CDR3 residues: CASSHRQGVEDGYTF. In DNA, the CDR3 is TGTGCCAGCAGCCACAGACAGGGGGTTGAGGATGGCTACACCTTC.

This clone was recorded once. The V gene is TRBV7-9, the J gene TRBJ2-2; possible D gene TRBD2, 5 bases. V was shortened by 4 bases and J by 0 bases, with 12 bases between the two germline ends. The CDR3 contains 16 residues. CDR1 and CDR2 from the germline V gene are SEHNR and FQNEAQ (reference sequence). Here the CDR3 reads CASSYTRTANTGELFF. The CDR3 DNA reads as TGTGCCAGCAGCTACACTAGAACGGCGAACACCGGGGAGCTGTTTTTT.

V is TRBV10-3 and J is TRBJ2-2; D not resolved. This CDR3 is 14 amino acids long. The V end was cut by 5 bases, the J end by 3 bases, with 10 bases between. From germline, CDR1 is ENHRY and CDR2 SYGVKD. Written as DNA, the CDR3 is TGTGCCATCAGTATGGCCGGAGACACCGGGGAGCTGTTTTTT. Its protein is CAISMAGDTGELFF.

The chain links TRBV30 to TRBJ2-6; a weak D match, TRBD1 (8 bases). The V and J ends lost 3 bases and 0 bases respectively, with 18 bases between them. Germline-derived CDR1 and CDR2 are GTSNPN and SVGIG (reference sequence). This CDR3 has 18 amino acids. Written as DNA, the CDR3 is TGTGCCTGGAGCCCATTGGGGGGGACAGGCTCTGGGGCCAACGTCCTGACTTTC. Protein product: CAWSPLGGTGSGANVLTF.

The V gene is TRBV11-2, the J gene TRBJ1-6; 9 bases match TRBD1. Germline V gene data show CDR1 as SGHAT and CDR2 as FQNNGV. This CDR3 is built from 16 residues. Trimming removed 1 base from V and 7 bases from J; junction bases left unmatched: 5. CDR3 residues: CASSLGGTGTNSPLHF. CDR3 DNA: TGTGCCAGCAGCTTAGGAGGGACAGGGACAAATTCACCCCTCCACTTT.

The CDR3 nucleotides are TGTGCCAGCAGTCTTAAGGGGGGGACAGGGGCGGCCTATGGCTACACCTTC. Its protein is CASSLKGGTGAAYGYTF. The rearrangement links TRBV27 to TRBJ1-2; TRBD1 matches at 10 bases. The CDR3 loop spans 17 amino acids. Germline values: CDR1 MNHEY, CDR2 SMNVEV (reference sequence). V shed 5 bases and J 4 bases; nucleotides not matched to a gene: 13.

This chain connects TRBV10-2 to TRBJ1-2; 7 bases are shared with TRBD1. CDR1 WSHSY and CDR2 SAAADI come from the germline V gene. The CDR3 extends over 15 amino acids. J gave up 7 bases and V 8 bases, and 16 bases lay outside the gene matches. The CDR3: CASSVGDRASSGYTF. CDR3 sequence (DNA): TGCGCCAGCTCGGTCGGGGACAGAGCCTCTTCTGGCTACACCTTC.

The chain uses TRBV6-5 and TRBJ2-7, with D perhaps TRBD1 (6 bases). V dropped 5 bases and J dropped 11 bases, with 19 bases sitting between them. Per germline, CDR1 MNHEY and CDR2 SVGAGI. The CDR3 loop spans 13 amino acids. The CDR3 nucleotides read TGTGCCAGCAGTAATCACCAGCTAGCAGGGGAGTACTTC. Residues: CASSNHQLAGEYF.

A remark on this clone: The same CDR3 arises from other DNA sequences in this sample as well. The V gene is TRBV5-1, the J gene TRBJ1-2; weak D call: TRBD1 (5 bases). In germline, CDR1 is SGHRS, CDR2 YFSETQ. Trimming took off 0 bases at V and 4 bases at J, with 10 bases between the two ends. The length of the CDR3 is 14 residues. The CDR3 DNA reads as TGCGCCAGCAGCTTGGATTCCGGGGGCTATGGCTACACCTTC. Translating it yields CASSLDSGGYGYTF.

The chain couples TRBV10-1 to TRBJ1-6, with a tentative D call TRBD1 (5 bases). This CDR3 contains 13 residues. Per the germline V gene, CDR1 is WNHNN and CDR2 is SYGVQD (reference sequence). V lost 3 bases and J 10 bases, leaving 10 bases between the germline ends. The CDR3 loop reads CASSDFRGSPLHF. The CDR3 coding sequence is TGCGCCAGCAGTGATTTTAGGGGATCACCCCTCCACTTT.

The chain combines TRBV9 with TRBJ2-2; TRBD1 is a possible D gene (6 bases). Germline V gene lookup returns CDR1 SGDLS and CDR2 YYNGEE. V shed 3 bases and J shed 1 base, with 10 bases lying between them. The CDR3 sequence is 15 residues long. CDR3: CASSGLQGNTGELFF. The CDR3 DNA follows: TGTGCCAGCAGCGGATTACAGGGGAACACCGGGGAGCTGTTTTTT.

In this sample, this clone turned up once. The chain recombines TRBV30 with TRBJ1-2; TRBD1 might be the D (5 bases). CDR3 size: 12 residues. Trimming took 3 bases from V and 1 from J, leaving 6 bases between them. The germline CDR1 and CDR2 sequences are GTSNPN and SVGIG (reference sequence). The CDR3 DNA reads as TGTGCCTGGAGAGGGGTTAACTATGGCTACACCTTC. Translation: CAWRGVNYGYTF.

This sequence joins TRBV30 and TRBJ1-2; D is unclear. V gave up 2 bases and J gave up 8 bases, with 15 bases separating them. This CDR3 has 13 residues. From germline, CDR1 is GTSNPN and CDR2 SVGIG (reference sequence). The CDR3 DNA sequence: TGTGCCTGGAGTTTCCCCCCGGGAGGGGGCTACACCTTC. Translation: CAWSFPPGGGYTF.

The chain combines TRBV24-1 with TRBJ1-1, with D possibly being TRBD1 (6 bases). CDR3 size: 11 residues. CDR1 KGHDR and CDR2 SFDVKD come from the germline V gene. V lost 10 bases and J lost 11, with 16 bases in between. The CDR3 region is CATSGEGGAFF. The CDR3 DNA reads TGTGCCACGAGCGGGGAGGGGGGGGCTTTCTTT.

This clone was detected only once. CDR3 loop: CASSDNQGAVPNSPLHF. The CDR3 DNA is TGTGCCAGCTCAGACAATCAGGGGGCCGTCCCAAATTCACCCCTCCACTTT. The chain has TRBV18 and TRBJ1-6; 8 bases map to TRBD1. The CDR3 covers 17 residues. The V segment lost 5 bases and the J segment 7 bases; nucleotides outside the gene matches: 13. CDR1 and CDR2 from the germline V gene are KGHSH and LQKENI. Full variable domain (missing parts from reference TRBV18 and TRBJ1-6): NAGVMQNPRHLVRRRGQEARLRCSPMKGHSHVYWYRQLPEEGLKFMVYLQKENIIDESGMPKERFSAEFPKEGPSILRIQQVVRGDSAAYFCASSDNQGAVPNSPLHFGNGTRLTVT.

The CDR3, as DNA: TGTGCCACCAGGGGCTTCGGCTACACCTTC. Translation: CATRGFGYTF. The chain links TRBV2 to TRBJ1-2, with a weak D call TRBD1 (6 bases). CDR1 is SNHLY, CDR2 FYNNEI, per germline. This CDR3 is 10 amino acids long. V lost 10 bases and J lost 8, with 11 bases in between. Together with reference TRBV2 and TRBJ1-2, the CDR3 gives the full variable domain: EPEVTQTPSHQVTQMGQEVILRCVPISNHLYFYWYRQILGQKVEFLVSFYNNEISEKSEIFDDQFSVERPDGSNFTLKIRSTKLEDSAMYFCATRGFGYTFGSGTRLTVV.

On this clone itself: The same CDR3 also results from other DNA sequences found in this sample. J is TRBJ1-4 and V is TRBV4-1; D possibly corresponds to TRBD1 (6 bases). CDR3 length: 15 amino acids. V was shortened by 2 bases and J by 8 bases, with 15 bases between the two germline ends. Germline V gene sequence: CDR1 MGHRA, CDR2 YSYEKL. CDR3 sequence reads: CASSQPTGRGEKLFF. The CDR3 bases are TGCGCCAGCAGCCAACCGACAGGAAGAGGAGAAAAACTGTTTTTT.

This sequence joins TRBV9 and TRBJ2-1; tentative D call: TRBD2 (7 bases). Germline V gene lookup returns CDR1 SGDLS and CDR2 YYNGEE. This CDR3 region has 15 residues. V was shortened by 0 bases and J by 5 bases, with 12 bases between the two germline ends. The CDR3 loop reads CASSVVGGPNNEQFF. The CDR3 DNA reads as TGTGCCAGCAGCGTAGTGGGGGGGCCTAACAATGAGCAGTTCTTC.

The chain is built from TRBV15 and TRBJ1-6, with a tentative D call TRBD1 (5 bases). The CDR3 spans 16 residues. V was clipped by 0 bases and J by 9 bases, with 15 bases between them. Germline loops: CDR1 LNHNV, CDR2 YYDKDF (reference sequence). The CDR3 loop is CATSRDRGNGGSPLHF. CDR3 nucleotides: TGTGCCACCAGCAGAGATCGAGGGAACGGGGGTTCACCCCTCCACTTT.

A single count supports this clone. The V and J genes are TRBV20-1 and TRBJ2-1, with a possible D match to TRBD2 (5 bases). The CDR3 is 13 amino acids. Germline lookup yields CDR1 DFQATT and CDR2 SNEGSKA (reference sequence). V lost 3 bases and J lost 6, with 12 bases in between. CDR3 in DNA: TGCAGTGCTAGTCGGACTCTTGGCAATGAGCAGTTCTTC. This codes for CSASRTLGNEQFF.

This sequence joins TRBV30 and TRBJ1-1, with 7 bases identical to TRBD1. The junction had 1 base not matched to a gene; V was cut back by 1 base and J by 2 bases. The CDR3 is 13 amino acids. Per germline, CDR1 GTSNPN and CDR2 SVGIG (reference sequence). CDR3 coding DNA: TGTGCCTGGAGTGGGACAGGTAACACTGAAGCTTTCTTT. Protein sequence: CAWSGTGNTEAFF.

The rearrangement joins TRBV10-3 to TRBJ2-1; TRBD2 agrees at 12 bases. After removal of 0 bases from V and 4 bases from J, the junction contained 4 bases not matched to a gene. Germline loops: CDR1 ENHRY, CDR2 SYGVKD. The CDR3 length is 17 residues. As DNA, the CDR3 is TGTGCCATCAGTGAGTCACTAGCGGGGGGCGTGTACAATGAGCAGTTCTTC. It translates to CAISESLAGGVYNEQFF.